The 21 T cell receptor beta chains reported below all come from one sample, sequenced in a study of yellow fever vaccine responses in identical twins. One entry per CDR3 protein results from TCRdb running MiXCR on the RT-PCR reads. There are thousands of distinct CDR3 sequences in the sample; 75% to 90% occur only once, and 6.3% lies in the top ten. The sample consisted of T cells from blood (PBMCs), unsorted or a sorted subset (not recorded which), taken before or after yellow fever vaccination (not recorded which). These receptor sequences come from a woman aged 18-35 years who received the yellow fever vaccine.

V usage is TRBV6-1 and J usage is TRBJ1-4; 11 positions agree with TRBD1. V gave up 6 bases and J gave up 5 bases; unmatched junction bases: 5. CDR1 is MNHNS, CDR2 SASEGT, per germline. The CDR3 contains 15 residues. The CDR3, as DNA: TGTGCCAGCAGGAGGCGGGACAGGGGGAATGAAAAACTGTTTTTT. It translates to CASRRRDRGNEKLFF.

This chain connects TRBV11-3 to TRBJ2-7; unclear D gene. The CDR3 has 11 residues. Trimming stripped 5 bases from V and 3 bases from J, with 5 bases between. CDR1 is SGHNT and CDR2 is YENEEA in the germline V gene. The CDR3 protein is CASSPDYEQYF. Here the CDR3 DNA reads TGTGCCAGCAGCCCTGACTACGAGCAGTACTTC.

The chain has TRBV10-3 and TRBJ1-1; maybe TRBD1 (5 bases). Trimming removed 4 bases from V and 5 bases from J, with 11 bases in between. The CDR3 runs 13 residues. CDR1 is ENHRY and CDR2 is SYGVKD in the germline V gene. The CDR3 spells CAISGGVGTEAFF. The CDR3 coding sequence is TGTGCCATCAGTGGAGGGGTGGGGACTGAAGCTTTCTTT.

The chain links TRBV2 to TRBJ2-3, with a tentative D call TRBD1 (6 bases). CDR3 length: 15 amino acids. Germline CDR1 reads SNHLY; CDR2 reads FYNNEI. V dropped 3 bases and J dropped 2 bases, with 12 bases sitting between them. CDR3 protein: CASSEWPGATDTQYF. DNA of the CDR3: TGTGCCAGCAGTGAGTGGCCAGGGGCCACAGATACGCAGTATTTT.

This clonotype has only a few counts. The rearrangement joins TRBV12-3 or TRBV12-4 to TRBJ2-3, with D uncertain. Trimming took off 5 bases at V and 3 bases at J, with 9 bases between the two ends. The CDR3 has 13 amino acids. CDR3 sequence reads: CASSLGPTDTQYF. In nucleotides, the CDR3 is TGTGCCAGCAGTCTCGGACCAACAGATACGCAGTATTTT.

This chain connects TRBV6-2 or TRBV6-3 to TRBJ2-7, with D possibly matching TRBD1 (6 bases). Germline CDR1 MNHEY, CDR2 SVGEGT. The V and J ends lost 6 bases and 3 bases respectively, with 15 bases between them. The CDR3 is 14 residues long. CDR3 loop: CASRPIQGNYEQYF. The CDR3 DNA reads TGTGCCAGCAGACCGATACAGGGAAACTACGAGCAGTACTTC.

J is TRBJ1-5 and V is TRBV10-3, with TRBD1 matching over 7 bases. Trimming cost V 6 bases and J 3 bases; bases outside gene matches: 8. Looked up from germline, CDR1 is ENHRY and CDR2 is SYGVKD. The CDR3 runs to 15 residues. The CDR3 loop reads CAIRSDTGVNQPQHF. CDR3 nucleotides: TGTGCCATCAGGTCTGATACAGGGGTCAATCAGCCCCAGCATTTT.

The chain has TRBV29-1 and TRBJ2-6; no clear D. CDR1 and CDR2 from the germline V gene are SQVTM and ANQGSEA. V lost 6 bases to trimming and J lost 0 bases, with 12 bases between them. This CDR3 is 15 amino acids long. CDR3 region: CSVAGPSSGANVLTF. CDR3 DNA: TGCAGCGTAGCAGGACCCAGCTCTGGGGCCAACGTCCTGACTTTC.

This clonotype is termed large (0.1 to 1%). CDR3 residues: CASSYFKGQFTEAFF. CDR3 nucleotides: TGTGCCAGCAGTTACTTTAAGGGGCAGTTCACTGAAGCTTTCTTT. J is TRBJ1-1 and V is TRBV6-5; D is possibly TRBD1 (5 bases). With 1 base removed from V and 4 bases from J, the gap between germline ends came to 13 bases. This CDR3 region has 15 residues. Germline V gives CDR1 MNHEY, CDR2 SVGAGI.

V and J are TRBV3-1 and TRBJ2-1; D is possibly TRBD2 (5 bases). The CDR3 length is 15 residues. CDR1 is LGHDT and CDR2 is YNNKEL in the germline V gene (reference sequence). The ends were cut back, 0 bases at V and 2 bases at J, with 8 bases in the middle. In nucleotides, the CDR3 is TGTGCCAGCAGCCAAGACCTAGCAACCTACAATGAGCAGTTCTTC. Its translation: CASSQDLATYNEQFF.

This clonotype was seen more than once but under ten times. The V and J genes are TRBV9 and TRBJ1-3; D may be TRBD1 (5 bases). The CDR3 is made up of 17 amino acids. Trimming cost V 4 bases and J 0 bases, with 17 bases left between them. Per germline, CDR1 SGDLS and CDR2 YYNGEE. The CDR3 is CASSSGGTAVSGNTIYF. Written as DNA, the CDR3 is TGTGCCAGCAGCTCGGGGGGAACTGCGGTCTCTGGAAACACCATATATTTT.

The rearrangement uses TRBV11-2 and TRBJ2-1, with D unclear. The V gene lost 0 bases and the J gene lost 8 bases, with 5 bases spanning the gap. Germline V lookup: CDR1 SGHAT, CDR2 FQNNGV. The CDR3 contains 12 residues. The CDR3 sequence is CASSLDLYEQFF. The CDR3 DNA reads TGTGCCAGCAGCTTAGATCTATATGAGCAGTTCTTC.

This clonotype appeared a few times. For the CDR3, the DNA is TGTGCCAGCAGCTCCAGCACGACAGGGGTTGAGGCTTTCTTT. This sequence encodes CASSSSTTGVEAFF. The V call is TRBV11-1, the J call TRBJ1-1; TRBD1 agrees at 8 bases. V shed 4 bases and J 11 bases; nucleotides not matched to a gene: 12. The CDR3 is 14 residues long. Germline V lookup: CDR1 SGHAT, CDR2 FQDESV (reference sequence).

The chain recombines TRBV5-4 with TRBJ2-1; D ambiguous. In germline, CDR1 is SGHNT, CDR2 YYREEE (reference sequence). The germline V and J ends were trimmed by 5 bases and 6 bases, with 6 bases remaining between them. The length of the CDR3 is 11 residues. The CDR3 here is CASSGVNEQFF. The CDR3 DNA reads TGTGCCAGCAGTGGAGTCAATGAGCAGTTCTTC.

The chain is built from TRBV23-1 and TRBJ2-5; D unresolved. TRBV23-1 is treated as an ORF (open reading frame) with a function not yet certain. The CDR3 loop spans 15 amino acids. Trimming cost V 2 bases and J 4 bases, with 14 bases left between them. CDR3 protein: CASSQNGPLGETQYF. The CDR3 DNA is TGCGCCAGCAGTCAAAACGGTCCGTTGGGAGAGACCCAGTACTTC.

The CDR3 DNA reads TGTGCCAGCAGCCAAGGCCAAGCGTATAGCAATCAGCCCCAGCATTTT. It specifies CASSQGQAYSNQPQHF. V usage is TRBV3-1 and J usage is TRBJ1-5; the D is unclear. This CDR3 region has 16 residues. Germline assignment: CDR1 LGHDT and CDR2 YNNKEL (reference sequence). V lost 1 base to trimming and J lost 0 bases, with 10 bases between them.

The chain carries TRBV11-1 and TRBJ2-1, with TRBD2 as a possible D gene (6 bases). Germline loops: CDR1 SGHAT, CDR2 FQDESV (reference sequence). Trimming took off 1 base at V and 6 bases at J, with 7 bases between the two ends. This CDR3 has 13 amino acids. CDR3 in amino acids: CASSLERANEQFF. The CDR3 DNA is TGTGCCAGCAGCTTAGAGCGGGCCAATGAGCAGTTCTTC.

J is TRBJ2-7 and V is TRBV7-3; no definite D call. The CDR3 has 14 amino acids. Germline V gene lookup returns CDR1 SGHTA and CDR2 FQGTGA. Trimming removed 10 bases at V and 2 bases at J, with 18 bases between. The CDR3, as DNA: TGTGCCACTGACTCCGGTAGACCCCCCTACGAGCAGTACTTC. Protein product: CATDSGRPPYEQYF.

This clonotype was counted between two and nine times. The rearrangement links TRBV7-6 to TRBJ1-2; TRBD1 agrees at 10 bases. This CDR3 is built from 13 residues. Germline assignment: CDR1 SGHVS and CDR2 FNYEAQ. V gave up 3 bases and J gave up 7 bases; unmatched junction bases: 2. The CDR3 loop is CASSFGTGVGYTF. CDR3 DNA sequence: TGTGCCAGCAGCTTTGGGACAGGGGTTGGCTACACCTTC. The whole variable domain, remainder taken from reference TRBV7-6 and TRBJ1-2, is GAGVSQSPRYKVTKRGQDVALRCDPISGHVSLYWYRQALGQGPEFLTYFNYEAQQDKSGLPNDRFSAERPEGSISTLTIQRTEQRDSAMYRCASSFGTGVGYTFGSGTRLTVV.

This sequence joins TRBV12-3 or TRBV12-4 and TRBJ2-7; D is ambiguous. This CDR3 has 12 residues. The V and J ends lost 5 bases and 4 bases respectively, with 9 bases between them. CDR3: CASSPGSYEQYF. CDR3 DNA: TGTGCCAGCAGTCCTGGATCTTACGAGCAGTACTTC.

The rearrangement links TRBV9 to TRBJ1-1; tentatively, D is TRBD1 (5 bases). The germline V and J ends were trimmed by 4 bases and 4 bases, with 8 bases remaining between them. In germline, CDR1 is SGDLS, CDR2 YYNGEE. The CDR3 sequence is 12 residues long. CDR3 sequence (DNA): TGTGCCAGCAGCCGGGGGGGCACTGAAGCTTTCTTT. This encodes CASSRGGTEAFF.